This is a list of T cell receptor beta chains from one sample in a study of blood T cell repertoires in COVID-19. Measured with immunoSEQ multiplex PCR; TCRdb has only the in-frame clones, and not every one. The sample gives approximately 140,000 clones, about 90% of which show up once; 8% to 11% is in the top ten. Sequencing used peripheral blood. These receptor sequences come from a man aged 55 to 69 with active or convalescent COVID-19. Both conserved end residues are part of each CDR3. The D gene is left open where the match is weak. Where a row states a size, it is once, few, many or the class of an expanded clone; other rows omit it.

TRBD1	TRBJ1-2	TRBV12-3/TRBV12-4	-	TGTGCCAGCAGTTGGGACAGGGGGGGCGGCTACACCTTC	CASSWDRGGGYTF
TRBD1	TRBJ2-2	TRBV19	once	TGTGCCAGTACCCGCGGACAGGGTACCGGGGAGCTGTTTTTT	CASTRGQGTGELFF
-	TRBJ1-4	TRBV5-1	once	TGCGCCAGCAGACAGGGATTCGGGGCAACTAATGAAAAACTGTTTTTT	CASRQGFGATNEKLFF
TRBD1	TRBJ1-1	TRBV5-1	-	TGCGCCAGCAGCCCAATGGGACAGCAAAGCACTGAAGCTTTCTTT	CASSPMGQQSTEAFF
TRBD1	TRBJ1-5	TRBV18	-	TGTGCCAGCTCACGACAGGGGGACCAGCCCCAGCATTTT	CASSRQGDQPQHF
-	TRBJ2-1	TRBV6-6	-	TGTGCCAGCAGCCGGGAGCTCAATGAGCAGTTCTTC	CASSRELNEQFF
-	TRBJ2-7	TRBV7-2	-	TGTGCCAGCAGCGTAGACGTGAGAGCCGAGCAGTACTTC	CASSVDVRAEQYF
TRBD1	TRBJ2-1	TRBV9	-	TGTGCCAGCAGCCCGAGGACAGGGTTAGGGTACAATGAGCAGTTCTTC	CASSPRTGLGYNEQFF
-	TRBJ2-3	TRBV7-3	few	TGTGCCAGCAGCTCGGGACTTATCACAGATACGCAGTATTTT	CASSSGLITDTQYF
TRBD1	TRBJ2-1	TRBV6-4	-	TGTGCCAGCAGAGTGGGACAGGGAACGAACGCCCAGTTCTTC	CASRVGQGTNAQFF
TRBD1	TRBJ1-6	TRBV28	-	TGTGCCAGCAGTCCATCAGGGGGTAATTCACCCCTCCACTTT	CASSPSGGNSPLHF
TRBD2	TRBJ2-4	TRBV5-1	-	TGCGCCAGCAGCTTGAGCGGGAACTTAGCCAAAAACATTCAGTACTTC	CASSLSGNLAKNIQYF
TRBD1	TRBJ1-4	TRBV7-9	-	TGTGCCAGCAGCTTACGACAGGGAGAGGAAAAACTGTTTTTT	CASSLRQGEEKLFF
-	TRBJ1-1	TRBV5-1	-	TGCGCCAGCAGCTTGGGGGGAGTACCCCCCAGTGGAGCTTTCTTT	CASSLGGVPPSGAFF
-	TRBJ2-2	TRBV4-2	-	TGTGCCAGCAGCCTGCCGGGACTCGGGGGCGGGGAGCTGTTTTTT	CASSLPGLGGGELFF
TRBD2	TRBJ2-1	TRBV4-1	-	TGCGCCAGCAGCCGATCACCGGGACTAGCGGGAGTAGGTGAGCAGTTCTTC	CASSRSPGLAGVGEQFF
-	TRBJ1-3	TRBV18	-	TGTGCCAGCTCCCCCGGGACACGGGGTTATGGAAACACCATATATTTT	CASSPGTRGYGNTIYF
TRBD1	TRBJ1-2	TRBV27	-	TGTGCCAGCAGTCCACAGGGGGGCTATGGCTACACCTTC	CASSPQGGYGYTF
-	TRBJ2-1	TRBV7-2	-	TGTGCCAGCAGCCGTCCCCCTCGGCAGGGAAGGAATGAGCAGTTCTTC	CASSRPPRQGRNEQFF
TRBD1	TRBJ1-2	TRBV23-1	-	TGCGCCAGCAGTCTTGGACAGGATGGCTACACCTTC	CASSLGQDGYTF
TRBD2	TRBJ2-1	TRBV29-1	-	TGCAGCGTTGAGGGCGGGGGACTAGCTTCCAATGAGCAGTTCTTC	CSVEGGGLASNEQFF
-	TRBJ1-4	TRBV4-2	-	TGTGCCAGCAGCCCCTGGGCAGCAACTAATGAAAAACTGTTTTTT	CASSPWAATNEKLFF
TRBD2	TRBJ2-4	TRBV25-1	-	TGTGCCAGCAGTGACCTAGCGGGAGGGTTCGCCAAAAACATTCAGTACTTC	CASSDLAGGFAKNIQYF
-	TRBJ2-3	TRBV27	-	TGTGCCAGCAGTTTGTCCAGAGGGTATTTTAGCACAGATACGCAGTATTTT	CASSLSRGYFSTDTQYF
-	TRBJ2-5	TRBV18	-	TGTGCCAGCTCACTTACTGAAGAGACCCAGTACTTC	CASSLTEETQYF